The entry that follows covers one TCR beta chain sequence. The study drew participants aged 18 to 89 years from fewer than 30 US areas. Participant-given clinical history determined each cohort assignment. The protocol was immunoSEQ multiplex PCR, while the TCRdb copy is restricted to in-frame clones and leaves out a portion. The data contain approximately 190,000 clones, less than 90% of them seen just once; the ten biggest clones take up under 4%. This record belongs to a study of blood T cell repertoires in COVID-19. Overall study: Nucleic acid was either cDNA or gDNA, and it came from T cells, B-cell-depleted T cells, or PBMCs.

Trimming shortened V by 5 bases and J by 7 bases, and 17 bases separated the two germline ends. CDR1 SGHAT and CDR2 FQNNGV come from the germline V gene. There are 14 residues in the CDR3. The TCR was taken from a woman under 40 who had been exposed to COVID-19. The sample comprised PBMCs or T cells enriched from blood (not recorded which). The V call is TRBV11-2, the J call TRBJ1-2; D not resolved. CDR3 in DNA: TGTGCCAGCAGCGGGGAACTTGGGAGGGCTGGCTACACCTTC. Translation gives CASSGELGRAGYTF.